This is a list of T cell receptor beta chains from one sample in a study of T-cell memory formation after mild COVID-19. A single record per CDR3 protein comes from TCRdb applying MiXCR to the 5' RACE reads. The sample lists hundreds of thousands of distinct CDR3 sequences, around 21% occurring once. The sample was PBMCs or a T cell subset sorted from them (not recorded which). The source of these receptors is an adult woman who had mild COVID-19 (a few samples of this study predate the infection). Cell type and time point are not known. CDR3s include the opening cysteine and the closing phenylalanine or tryptophan. Fields, in order: clone size, V gene, J gene, D gene, CDR3 protein, CDR3 DNA. The D gene is left open where the match is weak. A row's size may be missing; if present it is once, few, many or a size class.

clone_size: many; v_call: TRBV5-1; j_call: TRBJ1-2; d_call: -; cdr3_aa: CASSLIPDYGYTF; cdr3_nt: TGCGCCAGCAGCTTGATTCCGGACTATGGCTACACCTTC
clone_size: -; v_call: TRBV20-1; j_call: TRBJ2-7; d_call: -; cdr3_aa: CSARDHDSGHEQYF; cdr3_nt: TGCAGTGCTAGAGATCATGATAGCGGTCACGAGCAGTACTTC
clone_size: few; v_call: TRBV24-1; j_call: TRBJ2-5; d_call: TRBD2; cdr3_aa: CATGMGGETQYF; cdr3_nt: TGTGCCACCGGGATGGGGGGGGAGACCCAGTACTTC
clone_size: -; v_call: TRBV27; j_call: TRBJ1-1; d_call: -; cdr3_aa: CASSRVTLGEAFF; cdr3_nt: TGTGCCAGCAGCAGGGTGACGTTGGGTGAAGCTTTCTTT
clone_size: -; v_call: TRBV7-7; j_call: TRBJ2-3; d_call: TRBD2; cdr3_aa: CASSLGLAGGPDTQYF; cdr3_nt: TGTGCCAGCAGTTTAGGACTAGCGGGGGGGCCAGATACGCAGTATTTT
clone_size: -; v_call: TRBV15; j_call: TRBJ2-1; d_call: -; cdr3_aa: CATSARQSSYNEQFF; cdr3_nt: TGTGCCACCAGCGCTCGACAGAGCTCCTACAATGAGCAGTTCTTC
clone_size: -; v_call: TRBV6-6; j_call: TRBJ1-6; d_call: -; cdr3_aa: CASGGGRYNSPLHF; cdr3_nt: TGTGCCAGCGGAGGCGGACGGTATAATTCACCCCTCCACTTT
clone_size: -; v_call: TRBV14; j_call: TRBJ2-7; d_call: TRBD2; cdr3_aa: CASSRSGLAGPLGDEQYF; cdr3_nt: TGTGCCAGCAGTCGATCGGGACTAGCGGGACCGTTGGGGGACGAGCAGTACTTC
clone_size: -; v_call: TRBV29-1; j_call: TRBJ1-1; d_call: -; cdr3_aa: CSVEDLGTEAFF; cdr3_nt: TGCAGCGTTGAAGATCTGGGCACTGAAGCTTTCTTT
clone_size: -; v_call: TRBV19; j_call: TRBJ2-7; d_call: -; cdr3_aa: CASSPLRTSSYEQYF; cdr3_nt: TGTGCCAGTAGTCCGCTCAGGACGAGCTCCTACGAGCAGTACTTC
clone_size: few; v_call: TRBV7-9; j_call: TRBJ2-7; d_call: -; cdr3_aa: CASSLTGTVEQYF; cdr3_nt: TGTGCCAGCAGCTTGACCGGGACCGTGGAGCAGTACTTC
clone_size: -; v_call: TRBV10-2; j_call: TRBJ2-5; d_call: -; cdr3_aa: CASSSGVNQETQYF; cdr3_nt: TGCGCCAGCAGTTCAGGGGTCAACCAAGAGACCCAGTACTTC
clone_size: -; v_call: TRBV25-1; j_call: TRBJ1-2; d_call: TRBD1; cdr3_aa: CASSATGDGYTF; cdr3_nt: TGTGCCAGCAGTGCGACAGGGGACGGCTACACCTTC
clone_size: few; v_call: TRBV12-3/TRBV12-4; j_call: TRBJ2-3; d_call: -; cdr3_aa: CASSPYDTQYF; cdr3_nt: TGTGCCAGCAGTCCTTACGATACGCAGTATTTT
clone_size: many; v_call: TRBV5-1; j_call: TRBJ2-5; d_call: -; cdr3_aa: CASSLTGEETQYF; cdr3_nt: TGTGCCAGCAGCTTAACTGGGGAAGAGACCCAGTACTTC
clone_size: -; v_call: TRBV5-1; j_call: TRBJ1-4; d_call: -; cdr3_aa: CASSPWGGTNEKLFF; cdr3_nt: TGCGCCAGCAGCCCGTGGGGGGGAACTAATGAAAAACTGTTTTTT
clone_size: -; v_call: TRBV6-2/TRBV6-3; j_call: TRBJ1-2; d_call: TRBD1; cdr3_aa: CASSSDRAPFDYGYTF; cdr3_nt: TGTGCCAGCAGCTCCGACAGGGCCCCATTTGACTATGGCTACACCTTC
clone_size: few; v_call: TRBV5-1; j_call: TRBJ2-1; d_call: -; cdr3_aa: CASSRLPAEASDEQFF; cdr3_nt: TGCGCCAGCAGCCGTCTCCCAGCGGAGGCATCGGATGAGCAGTTCTTC
clone_size: few; v_call: TRBV20-1; j_call: TRBJ2-5; d_call: -; cdr3_aa: CSARVGGLSETQYF; cdr3_nt: TGCAGTGCTAGAGTGGGGGGCCTCAGTGAGACCCAGTACTTC
clone_size: -; v_call: TRBV10-3; j_call: TRBJ1-3; d_call: TRBD1; cdr3_aa: CAISKTSGGSGNTIYF; cdr3_nt: TGTGCCATCAGCAAGACATCAGGGGGCTCCGGAAACACCATATATTTT
clone_size: few; v_call: TRBV24-1; j_call: TRBJ1-5; d_call: -; cdr3_aa: CATSAGTYSNQPQHF; cdr3_nt: TGTGCCACCAGTGCCGGAACTTATAGCAATCAGCCCCAGCATTTT
clone_size: -; v_call: TRBV10-3; j_call: TRBJ1-5; d_call: -; cdr3_aa: CAISESPAGGNQPQHF; cdr3_nt: TGTGCCATCAGTGAGAGCCCCGCTGGGGGCAATCAGCCCCAGCATTTT
clone_size: few; v_call: TRBV7-9; j_call: TRBJ2-2; d_call: -; cdr3_aa: CASSSSTPNTGELFF; cdr3_nt: TGTGCCAGCAGCTCCTCAACGCCGAACACCGGGGAGCTGTTTTTT
clone_size: few; v_call: TRBV20-1; j_call: TRBJ2-7; d_call: -; cdr3_aa: CSASARGRGGEQYF; cdr3_nt: TGCAGTGCTAGTGCCCGGGGGCGTGGGGGAGAGCAGTACTTC
clone_size: -; v_call: TRBV6-6; j_call: TRBJ1-2; d_call: -; cdr3_aa: CASSYSGRYDGYTF; cdr3_nt: TGTGCCAGCAGTTACTCGGGACGTTACGATGGCTACACCTTC
clone_size: -; v_call: TRBV12-3/TRBV12-4; j_call: TRBJ1-5; d_call: -; cdr3_aa: CASSYITGYSNQPQHF; cdr3_nt: TGTGCCAGCAGTTACATCACAGGGTATAGCAATCAGCCCCAGCATTTT
clone_size: few; v_call: TRBV30; j_call: TRBJ2-1; d_call: TRBD1; cdr3_aa: CAWSSGTGGNEQFF; cdr3_nt: TGTGCCTGGAGTTCTGGGACAGGAGGCAATGAGCAGTTCTTC
clone_size: few; v_call: TRBV5-1; j_call: TRBJ2-4; d_call: TRBD2; cdr3_aa: CASSPPGTSGGAKNIQYF; cdr3_nt: TGCGCCAGCAGCCCCCCCGGGACTAGCGGGGGAGCCAAAAACATTCAGTACTTC
clone_size: -; v_call: TRBV20-1; j_call: TRBJ1-5; d_call: TRBD1; cdr3_aa: CSAGTGNQPQHF; cdr3_nt: TGCAGTGCTGGGACAGGCAATCAGCCCCAGCATTTT
clone_size: few; v_call: TRBV5-1; j_call: TRBJ1-1; d_call: -; cdr3_aa: CASSWQGGTEAFF; cdr3_nt: TGCGCCAGCAGCTGGCAGGGTGGCACTGAAGCTTTCTTT
clone_size: medium-sized; v_call: TRBV2; j_call: TRBJ2-3; d_call: -; cdr3_aa: CASLRTPSGDTQYF; cdr3_nt: TGTGCCAGCCTCCGAACACCCTCCGGAGATACGCAGTATTTT
clone_size: -; v_call: TRBV6-5; j_call: TRBJ2-7; d_call: -; cdr3_aa: CASSYSACPWGPGVCEQYF; cdr3_nt: TGTGCCAGCAGTTACTCGGCATGTCCGTGGGGCCCTGGGGTCTGCGAGCAGTACTTC
clone_size: few; v_call: TRBV30; j_call: TRBJ1-1; d_call: -; cdr3_aa: CAWMSGYPFGNTEAFF; cdr3_nt: TGTGCCTGGATGTCAGGCTACCCTTTTGGGAACACTGAAGCTTTCTTT
clone_size: -; v_call: TRBV24-1; j_call: TRBJ2-1; d_call: -; cdr3_aa: CATSDPGPPSNYNEQFF; cdr3_nt: TGTGCCACCAGTGACCCTGGGCCCCCGAGTAATTACAATGAGCAGTTCTTC
clone_size: few; v_call: TRBV3-1; j_call: TRBJ1-6; d_call: -; cdr3_aa: CASSPRDIDSPLHF; cdr3_nt: TGTGCCAGCAGCCCCCGGGACATCGACTCACCCCTCCACTTT
clone_size: -; v_call: TRBV11-1; j_call: TRBJ2-1; d_call: TRBD2; cdr3_aa: CASSLAAGLNEQFF; cdr3_nt: TGTGCCAGCAGCTTGGCAGCGGGATTAAATGAGCAGTTCTTC
clone_size: -; v_call: TRBV4-3; j_call: TRBJ2-1; d_call: -; cdr3_aa: CASSHPTGTPFREQFF; cdr3_nt: TGCGCCAGCAGCCACCCCACGGGGACCCCCTTTCGTGAGCAGTTCTTC
clone_size: -; v_call: TRBV20-1; j_call: TRBJ1-1; d_call: -; cdr3_aa: CSARSPGLPEAFF; cdr3_nt: TGCAGTGCTAGATCCCCAGGGCTACCGGAAGCTTTCTTT